Presented here are 29 T cell receptor beta chains from one specimen sequenced in a study of blood T cell repertoires in COVID-19. Profiled with immunoSEQ multiplex PCR; TCRdb holds only in-frame clones, not every one. The sample consists of about 200,000 clones, roughly 75% of them appearing once. The specimen sequenced was peripheral blood. Source of these receptors: a woman in her 70s with acute or convalescent COVID-19.

The rearrangement links TRBV7-8 to TRBJ1-1, with D perhaps matching TRBD1 (6 bases). CDR3 length: 19 residues. Per the germline V gene, CDR1 is SGHVS and CDR2 is FQNEAQ. Trimming pared 5 bases from V and 4 bases from J, leaving 29 bases between. The CDR3 coding sequence is TGTGCCAGCAGCCTCGTCGGTACAGGGACGATCTCCGAACGCACTGAAGCTTTCTTT. This codes for CASSLVGTGTISERTEAFF.

The rearrangement uses TRBV9 and TRBJ2-4; D might be TRBD1 (6 bases). The V end lost 2 bases, the J end lost 8 bases, and 14 bases lay between the germline ends. Germline CDR1 reads SGDLS; CDR2 reads YYNGEE. The CDR3 is 14 residues long. The CDR3 region has the DNA TGTGCCAGCAGCGTTCGGGACATGGATCACATTCAGTACTTC. Amino acid sequence: CASSVRDMDHIQYF.

The chain combines TRBV7-2 with TRBJ2-1, with 8 positions matching TRBD1. V dropped 3 bases and J dropped 0; count of bases not matched to a gene: 7. The CDR3 loop spans 17 amino acids. Germline CDR1 SGHTA, CDR2 FQGNSA. CDR3 nucleotide sequence: TGTGCCAGCAGCTTTCGGTTTGGGACAGGCTCCTACAATGAGCAGTTCTTC. Its translation: CASSFRFGTGSYNEQFF.

The CDR3: CASSESYGTGKGTEAFF. Written as DNA, the CDR3 is TGTGCCAGCAGTGAATCTTATGGGACAGGAAAAGGAACTGAAGCTTTCTTT. The chain couples TRBV25-1 to TRBJ1-1, with TRBD1 identical over 8 bases. Per germline, CDR1 MGHDK and CDR2 SYGVNS. CDR3 length equals 17 residues. Germline trimming cut 1 base from V and 5 bases from J; bases unmatched to any gene: 12.

The V gene is TRBV30, the J gene TRBJ2-1; TRBD2 matches 9 bases. CDR1 is GTSNPN and CDR2 is SVGIG in the germline V gene (reference sequence). The ends lost 5 bases at V and 4 bases at J; junction bases unmatched: 3. The CDR3 totals 13 residues. CDR3 protein: CAWAGGEYNEQFF. The CDR3 DNA reads TGTGCCTGGGCGGGAGGGGAGTACAATGAGCAGTTCTTC.

The chain has TRBV28 and TRBJ1-3; D is perhaps TRBD1 (5 bases). Deletions cut 3 bases from V and 2 bases from J, with 14 bases between. Germline V gives CDR1 MDHEN, CDR2 SYDVKM. This CDR3 region has 16 residues. The CDR3 bases are TGTGCCAGCAGTTTGGGCCAGGGTACGACTGGAAACACCATATATTTT. Translating gives CASSLGQGTTGNTIYF.

The V and J genes are TRBV13 and TRBJ2-7, with 10 bases matching TRBD1. The CDR3 has 16 residues. Germline CDR1 reads PRHDT; CDR2 reads FYEKMQ (reference sequence). V shed 5 bases and J 3 bases; nucleotides not matched to a gene: 10. CDR3 nucleotide sequence: TGTGCCAGCAGCCCCACCAGGACAGGGGGAGGCTACGAGCAGTACTTC. Amino acid sequence: CASSPTRTGGGYEQYF.

V usage is TRBV10-2 and J usage is TRBJ2-3; no firm D call. V lost 3 bases, J lost 4 bases, and 8 bases lay in between. CDR1 and CDR2 from the germline V gene are WSHSY and SAAADI. The CDR3 consists of 13 residues. The CDR3 is CASSDPSPDTQYF. The CDR3 nucleotides are TGCGCCAGCAGTGACCCTAGTCCAGATACGCAGTATTTT.

The chain has TRBV19 and TRBJ2-7, with D possibly TRBD2 on 5 matching bases. Germline V gives CDR1 LNHDA, CDR2 SQIVND (reference sequence). CDR3 length: 15 amino acids. The germline V and J ends were trimmed by 7 bases and 0 bases, with 16 bases remaining between them. The CDR3, as DNA: TGTGCCAGTACCCCAAGGGCGGGCCTCTCCTACGAGCAGTACTTC. This gives the protein CASTPRAGLSYEQYF.

The rearrangement uses TRBV5-6 and TRBJ1-2, with 7 bases identical to TRBD1. From germline, CDR1 is SGHDT and CDR2 YYEEEE. The trim removed 0 bases at V and 7 bases at J, leaving 9 bases unmatched. The CDR3 sequence is 15 residues long. CDR3 coding DNA: TGTGCCAGCAGCTTGGCGGCAGGGGGTTCTGCTGGCTACACCTTC. The encoded protein is CASSLAAGGSAGYTF. Variable domain in full (rest from reference TRBV5-6 and TRBJ1-2): DAGVTQSPTHLIKTRGQQVTLRCSPKSGHDTVSWYQQALGQGPQFIFQYYEEEERQRGNFPDRFSGHQFPNYSSELNVNALLLGDSALYLCASSLAAGGSAGYTFGSGTRLTVV.

The chain links TRBV28 to TRBJ1-6; D unresolved. V lost 7 bases and J 1 base, leaving 14 bases between the germline ends. The CDR3 totals 16 residues. Germline CDR1 is MDHEN and CDR2 is SYDVKM. The CDR3: CASTFKEGSYNSPLHF. The CDR3 coding sequence is TGTGCCAGCACTTTTAAAGAGGGTTCCTATAATTCACCCCTCCACTTT.

This chain uses TRBV2 with TRBJ2-3, with 10 bases identical to TRBD1. The trim removed 5 bases at V and 5 bases at J, leaving 4 bases unmatched. The CDR3 runs 14 residues. Per germline, CDR1 SNHLY and CDR2 FYNNEI. The CDR3 DNA reads TGTGCCAGCAGTCCCCGGACAGGGGGAGATACGCAGTATTTT. Translating gives CASSPRTGGDTQYF.

The rearrangement links TRBV2 to TRBJ1-2; 7 bases align to TRBD1. With V trimmed by 6 bases and J by 3 bases, 7 bases remained unmatched. The CDR3 is 14 residues long. CDR1 and CDR2 from the germline V gene are SNHLY and FYNNEI. The CDR3 here is CASSADGTDYGYTF. The CDR3 DNA sequence: TGTGCCAGCAGCGCCGACGGGACAGACTATGGCTACACCTTC.

The rearrangement links TRBV15 to TRBJ2-7; D unclear. Germline CDR1 and CDR2: LNHNV and YYDKDF (reference sequence). CDR3 length equals 12 residues. Trimming stripped 5 bases from V and 4 bases from J, with 9 bases between. The CDR3 region is CATSVLPYEQYF. CDR3 in DNA: TGTGCCACCAGCGTTCTACCATACGAGCAGTACTTC. The full variable domain, completed using reference TRBV15 and TRBJ2-7, is DAMVIQNPRYQVTQFGKPVTLSCSQTLNHNVMYWYQQKSSQAPKLLFHYYDKDFNNEADTPDNFQSRRPNTSFCFLDIRSPGLGDTAMYLCATSVLPYEQYFGPGTRLTVT.

CDR3 residues: CASSLTLNLDRLGGNTIYF. The CDR3 nucleotides are TGCGCCAGCAGCTTGACTCTAAACTTAGACAGGCTAGGTGGAAACACCATATATTTT. The genes are TRBV5-1 and TRBJ1-3; D possibly corresponds to TRBD1 (6 bases). CDR3 length: 19 residues. Germline V CDR1 and CDR2: SGHRS, YFSETQ. Trimming removed 1 base at V and 3 bases at J, with 23 bases between.

This clone was seen only a few times. The chain joins TRBV5-1 to TRBJ1-1; 8 bases fit TRBD1. CDR1 and CDR2 (germline): SGHRS, YFSETQ. The CDR3 is made up of 15 amino acids. Unmatched junction bases numbered 12, after V lost 6 bases and J lost 5 bases. The CDR3 region has the DNA TGCGCCAGCACCAGGGACAGGCAGGAGAGTACTGAAGCTTTCTTT. Amino acid sequence: CASTRDRQESTEAFF.

The chain combines TRBV4-2 with TRBJ2-7; D ambiguous. The length of the CDR3 is 17 residues. The germline CDR1 and CDR2 sequences are LGHNA and YNFKEQ. V gave up 1 base and J gave up 0 bases, with 16 bases separating them. The CDR3 nucleotides read TGTGCCAGCAGCCAAGTTAGACCGACACTTAGCTCCTACGAGCAGTACTTC. It specifies CASSQVRPTLSSYEQYF.

This rearrangement joins TRBV27 to TRBJ2-3, with 7 nucleotides matching TRBD2. The junction had 9 bases not matched to a gene; V was cut back by 2 bases and J by 1 base. This CDR3 has 17 residues. Germline loops: CDR1 MNHEY, CDR2 SMNVEV (reference sequence). The DNA for the CDR3 is TGTGCCAGCAGTTTACCACGACTAGCTCTCTGCACAGATACGCAGTATTTT. It codes for CASSLPRLALCTDTQYF.

This clone was detected once. The V and J genes are TRBV18 and TRBJ1-3, with 7 bases aligning to TRBD1. Germline assignment: CDR1 KGHSH and CDR2 LQKENI. The junction had 2 bases not matched to a gene; V was cut back by 4 bases and J by 2 bases. The CDR3 contains 14 residues. CDR3 bases: TGTGCCAGCTCACTCGGGACAGCTGGAAACACCATATATTTT. Its protein is CASSLGTAGNTIYF. Supplemented by reference TRBV18 and TRBJ1-3, the full variable domain reads NAGVMQNPRHLVRRRGQEARLRCSPMKGHSHVYWYRQLPEEGLKFMVYLQKENIIDESGMPKERFSAEFPKEGPSILRIQQVVRGDSAAYFCASSLGTAGNTIYFGEGSWLTVV.

The rearrangement uses TRBV5-4 and TRBJ1-1; D gene uncertain. V was cut by 0 bases and J by 4 bases, with 7 bases left in between. CDR3 length: 13 amino acids. Germline V gene data show CDR1 as SGHNT and CDR2 as YYREEE (reference sequence). The chain's CDR3 is CASSLAVATEAFF. For the CDR3, the DNA is TGTGCCAGCAGCTTGGCCGTGGCCACTGAAGCTTTCTTT.

The J gene is TRBJ2-7, the V gene TRBV9; perhaps TRBD2 as D (5 bases). From germline, CDR1 is SGDLS and CDR2 YYNGEE. Trimming cost V 0 bases and J 1 base, with 8 bases left between them. This CDR3 is 14 amino acids long. Here the CDR3 reads CASSVGSGSYEQYF. The DNA for the CDR3 is TGTGCCAGCAGCGTAGGGAGCGGTTCCTACGAGCAGTACTTC.

The chain combines TRBV4-2 with TRBJ2-7, with 7 bases fitting TRBD2. The CDR3 is 15 residues long. Unmatched junction bases numbered 8, after V lost 1 base and J lost 5 bases. Germline-derived CDR1 and CDR2 are LGHNA and YNFKEQ. The CDR3 sequence is CASSQGVAGADEQYF. For the CDR3, the DNA is TGTGCCAGCAGCCAAGGGGTTGCGGGAGCGGACGAGCAGTACTTC.

The chain is built from TRBV5-6 and TRBJ2-1; perhaps TRBD1 as D (6 bases). Germline lookup yields CDR1 SGHDT and CDR2 YYEEEE. Between the trimmed V and J ends, which lost 2 bases and 0 bases, there was a span of 12 bases. The CDR3 consists of 16 residues. The CDR3 loop is CASSFGGPSSYNEQFF. The CDR3 DNA follows: TGTGCCAGCAGCTTTGGGGGCCCCAGCTCCTACAATGAGCAGTTCTTC.

The chain is built from TRBV7-2 and TRBJ2-3; tentatively, D is TRBD2 (5 bases). The CDR3 is 14 amino acids. V was clipped by 6 bases and J by 9 bases, with 19 bases between them. Germline V gives CDR1 SGHTA, CDR2 FQGNSA. CDR3 sequence reads: CASSLNGGLNTQYF. CDR3 nucleotide sequence: TGTGCCAGCAGTCTAAATGGCGGACTGAACACGCAGTATTTT.

The rearrangement links TRBV6-6 to TRBJ2-5; 8 nucleotides agree with TRBD1. Germline lookup yields CDR1 MNHNY and CDR2 SVGAGI (reference sequence). The CDR3 runs 16 residues. Trimming cost V 0 bases and J 2 bases; bases outside gene matches: 5. CDR3 protein: CASSYSTGVGQETQYF. The CDR3 coding sequence is TGTGCCAGCAGTTACTCGACAGGGGTAGGACAAGAGACCCAGTACTTC.

The rearrangement joins TRBV6-5 to TRBJ2-5; maybe TRBD1 (7 bases). From germline, CDR1 is MNHEY and CDR2 SVGAGI. The V gene lost 11 bases and the J gene lost 7 bases, with 23 bases spanning the gap. The CDR3 is 14 residues long. The CDR3 spells CASEGASRRGTQYF. CDR3 coding DNA: TGTGCCTCCGAGGGGGCTAGCCGGAGGGGGACCCAGTACTTC.

The chain carries TRBV7-2 and TRBJ2-5, with 12 bases fitting TRBD2. The CDR3 is 16 residues long. Trimming took 3 bases from V and 0 from J; bases not matched to a gene: 2. The germline V gene has CDR1 SGHTA and CDR2 FQGNSA. The DNA of the CDR3 is TGTGCCAGCAGCTTTCTAGCGGGAGGGTACCAAGAGACCCAGTACTTC. Its translation: CASSFLAGGYQETQYF. Using reference TRBV7-2 and TRBJ2-5 for the parts outside the CDR3, the full variable domain is GAGVSQSPSNKVTEKGKDVELRCDPISGHTALYWYRQSLGQGLEFLIYFQGNSAPDKSGLPSDRFSAERTGGSVSTLTIQRTQQEDSAVYLCASSFLAGGYQETQYFGPGTRLLVL.

The chain uses TRBV3-1 (or the pseudogene TRBV3-2) and TRBJ2-7; 7 bases line up with TRBD2. The CDR3 sequence is 16 residues long. From germline, CDR1 is LGHDT and CDR2 YNNKEL (reference sequence). The J segment lost 3 bases and the V segment lost 1 base, leaving 9 bases of the junction unmatched. CDR3: CASSQAISGALYEQYF. CDR3 nucleotide sequence: TGTGCCAGCAGCCAAGCCATAAGCGGGGCCCTCTACGAGCAGTACTTC.

The V and J genes are TRBV5-1 and TRBJ1-3; TRBD1 might be the D (5 bases). The CDR3 contains 16 residues. Trimming removed 0 bases at V and 1 base at J, with 11 bases between. The V gene's germline CDR1 is SGHRS and CDR2 YFSETQ. The CDR3 coding sequence is TGCGCCAGCAGCTTGGTGGGGGGAGTATCTGGAAACACCATATATTTT. This codes for CASSLVGGVSGNTIYF.